One and the same sample provided the 13 T cell receptor beta chains below, sequenced in a study of T cell changes during pregnancy in multiple sclerosis. Using immunoSEQ multiplex PCR, the repertoire was profiled, and TCRdb retains in-frame clones only, with some absent. This sample has under 80,000 clones, with around 92% found just once. The material was peripheral blood, obtained before pregnancy. The receptors originated from a female donor with multiple sclerosis, enrolled in a pregnancy study.

The chain is built from TRBV7-2 and TRBJ1-4, with 7 bases matching TRBD1. Germline V gene sequence: CDR1 SGHTA, CDR2 FQGNSA. The CDR3 is made up of 13 amino acids. V was clipped by 4 bases and J by 7 bases; unmatched bases: 3. CDR3 nucleotide sequence: TGTGCCAGCAGCTCTGGGACAGTTGAAAAACTGTTTTTT. It encodes CASSSGTVEKLFF.

CDR3 in amino acids: CASRAQGPGELFF. The DNA of the CDR3 is TGTGCCAGCAGGGCCCAGGGTCCCGGGGAGCTGTTTTTT. The rearrangement joins TRBV7-3 to TRBJ2-2; a possible D gene is TRBD1 (5 bases). The CDR3 totals 13 residues. Germline CDR1 and CDR2: SGHTA and FQGTGA. Trimming stripped 6 bases from V and 6 bases from J, with 11 bases between. Complete variable domain (other parts from reference TRBV7-3 and TRBJ2-2): GAGVSQTPSNKVTEKGKYVELRCDPISGHTALYWYRQSLGQGPEFLIYFQGTGAADDSGLPNDRFFAVRPEGSVSTLKIQRTERGDSAVYLCASRAQGPGELFFGEGSRLTVL.

CDR3 in DNA: TGTGCCAGCAGCCAAGGACTAGCGGGCGCGTACTCTGGGGCCAACGTCCTGACTTTC. Translating gives CASSQGLAGAYSGANVLTF. This chain uses TRBV4-2 with TRBJ2-6, with 10 bases that match TRBD2. The CDR3 runs 19 residues. Trimming took 1 base from V and 0 from J; bases not matched to a gene: 6. CDR1 and CDR2 (germline): LGHNA, YNFKEQ.

This chain uses TRBV7-3 with TRBJ2-1; 9 nucleotides match TRBD1. Looked up from germline, CDR1 is SGHTA and CDR2 is FQGTGA. Losses at the gene ends were 6 bases for V and 10 bases for J; bases not matched to a gene: 10. The CDR3 is 14 amino acids. This CDR3 is CASRAGTGPGEQFF. The CDR3 nucleotides are TGTGCCAGCAGGGCCGGGACAGGGCCAGGGGAGCAGTTCTTC.

The V and J genes are TRBV10-3 and TRBJ2-1, with D possibly being TRBD2 (5 bases). V was cut by 7 bases and J by 6 bases, with 19 bases left in between. Per germline, CDR1 ENHRY and CDR2 SYGVKD. CDR3 length: 15 amino acids. Here the CDR3 reads CAIKVGDIGVNEQFF. The CDR3 DNA follows: TGTGCCATCAAGGTAGGCGATATCGGGGTCAATGAGCAGTTCTTC.

The V and J genes are TRBV9 and TRBJ2-3, with 12 bases fitting TRBD2. CDR1 and CDR2 from the germline V gene are SGDLS and YYNGEE. J was trimmed by 2 bases and V by 8 bases; bases with no gene match: 9. The CDR3 runs to 16 residues. The CDR3 region is CASSTGTSGSTDTQYF. The CDR3 DNA reads TGTGCCAGTTCGACCGGGACTAGCGGGTCCACAGATACGCAGTATTTT.

J is TRBJ1-4 and V is TRBV27, with D uncertain. The CDR3 is 15 amino acids. V dropped 6 bases and J dropped 2 bases, with 13 bases sitting between them. Looked up from germline, CDR1 is MNHEY and CDR2 is SMNVEV (reference sequence). The CDR3 region has the DNA TGTGCCAGCAGGCCATTGCGGGTCACTAATGAAAAACTGTTTTTT. Protein product: CASRPLRVTNEKLFF.

The CDR3 bases are TGTGCCAGCACCACGACAAAAAGCCCCCACGAGCAGTACTTC. Translating gives CASTTTKSPHEQYF. The rearrangement uses TRBV28 and TRBJ2-7; D is uncertain. In germline, CDR1 is MDHEN, CDR2 SYDVKM. There are 14 residues in the CDR3. V dropped 7 bases and J dropped 5 bases, with 18 bases sitting between them.

The chain links TRBV7-9 to TRBJ2-5; 10 bases match TRBD2. Germline trimming cut 1 base from V and 5 bases from J; bases unmatched to any gene: 4. The germline V gene has CDR1 SEHNR and CDR2 FQNEAQ (reference sequence). The CDR3 is 15 amino acids. CDR3 DNA sequence: TGTGCCAGCAGCTTAGTTCCTAGCGGGAGTGAGACCCAGTACTTC. Protein sequence: CASSLVPSGSETQYF.

This clone showed up just once. The CDR3 protein is CASSLRTGPGEQYF. The DNA of the CDR3 is TGTGCCAGCAGCTTACGGACAGGGCCGGGCGAGCAGTACTTC. This chain uses TRBV7-9 with TRBJ2-7; TRBD1 aligns across 8 bases. This CDR3 spans 14 amino acids. V lost 2 bases to trimming and J lost 6 bases; unmatched junction nucleotides: 6. Per the germline V gene, CDR1 is SEHNR and CDR2 is FQNEAQ (reference sequence).

CDR3 protein: CASSSGGDTSEKLFF. The DNA of the CDR3 is TGTGCCAGCAGCTCAGGGGGAGACACCAGCGAAAAACTGTTTTTT. The V and J genes are TRBV5-6 and TRBJ1-4; 7 bases are shared with TRBD1. Trimming at V came to 3 bases and at J to 8 bases, leaving 10 bases not matched to a gene. Germline V CDR1 and CDR2: SGHDT, YYEEEE. The CDR3 has 15 residues.

This sequence joins TRBV7-2 and TRBJ2-3; 8 nucleotides agree with TRBD2. Germline trimming cut 4 bases from V and 5 bases from J; bases unmatched to any gene: 8. Germline V CDR1 and CDR2: SGHTA, FQGNSA. This CDR3 comprises 15 residues. The CDR3 region is CASSSSGTRQDTQYF. DNA of the CDR3: TGTGCCAGCAGCTCATCCGGGACTAGACAAGATACGCAGTATTTT.

This chain connects TRBV5-8 to TRBJ1-2; D not resolved. V was trimmed by 4 bases and J by 5 bases, leaving 30 bases between them. The germline CDR1 and CDR2 sequences are SGHTS and YDEGEE. This CDR3 contains 19 residues. The CDR3 bases are TGTGCCAGCAGCGATCCCTCCTCGGGAGACCCCACGTCCCTATATGGCTACACCTTC. It codes for CASSDPSSGDPTSLYGYTF.